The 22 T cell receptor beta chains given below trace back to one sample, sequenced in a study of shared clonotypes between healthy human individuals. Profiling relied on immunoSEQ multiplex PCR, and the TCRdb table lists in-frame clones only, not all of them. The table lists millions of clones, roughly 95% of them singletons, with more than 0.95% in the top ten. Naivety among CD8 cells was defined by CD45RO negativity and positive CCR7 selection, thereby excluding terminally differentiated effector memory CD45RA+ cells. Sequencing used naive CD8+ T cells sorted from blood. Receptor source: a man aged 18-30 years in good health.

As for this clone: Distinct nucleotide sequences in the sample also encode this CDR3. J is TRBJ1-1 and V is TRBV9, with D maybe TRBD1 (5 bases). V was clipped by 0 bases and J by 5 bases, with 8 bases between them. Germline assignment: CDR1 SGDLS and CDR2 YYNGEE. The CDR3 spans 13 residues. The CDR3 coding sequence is TGTGCCAGCAGCGTAGGAGGGGCTACTGAAGCTTTCTTT. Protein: CASSVGGATEAFF.

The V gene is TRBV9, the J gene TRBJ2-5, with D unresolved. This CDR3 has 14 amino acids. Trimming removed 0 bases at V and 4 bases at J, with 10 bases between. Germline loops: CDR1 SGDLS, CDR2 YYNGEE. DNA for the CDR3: TGTGCCAGCAGCGTAGGTGGGATGGGAGAGACCCAGTACTTC. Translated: CASSVGGMGETQYF.

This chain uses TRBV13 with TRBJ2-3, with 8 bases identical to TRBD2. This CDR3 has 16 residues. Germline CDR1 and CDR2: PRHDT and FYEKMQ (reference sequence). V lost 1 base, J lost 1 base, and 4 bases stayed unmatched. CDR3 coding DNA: TGTGCCAGCAGCTTAGCCGACGGGGGGGGCACAGATACGCAGTATTTT. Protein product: CASSLADGGGTDTQYF.

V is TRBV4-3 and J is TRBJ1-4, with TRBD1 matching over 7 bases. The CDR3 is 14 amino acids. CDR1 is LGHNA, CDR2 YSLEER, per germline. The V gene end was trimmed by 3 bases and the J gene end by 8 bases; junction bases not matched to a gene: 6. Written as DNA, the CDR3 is TGCGCCAGCAGCCAGACAGGGCCGTACGAAAAACTGTTTTTT. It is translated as CASSQTGPYEKLFF.

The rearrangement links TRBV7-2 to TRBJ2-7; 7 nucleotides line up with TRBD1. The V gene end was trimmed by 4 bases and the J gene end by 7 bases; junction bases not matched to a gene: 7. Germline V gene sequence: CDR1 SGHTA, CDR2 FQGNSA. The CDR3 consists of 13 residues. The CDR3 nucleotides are TGTGCCAGCAGCTGGGACAGTTTAATAGAGCAGTACTTC. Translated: CASSWDSLIEQYF.

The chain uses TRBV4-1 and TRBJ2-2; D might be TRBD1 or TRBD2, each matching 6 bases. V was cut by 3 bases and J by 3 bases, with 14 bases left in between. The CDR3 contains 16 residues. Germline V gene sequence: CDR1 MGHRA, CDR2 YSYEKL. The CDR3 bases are TGCGCCAGCAGCCACCCCTCGGGGGCGGACACCGGGGAGCTGTTTTTT. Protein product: CASSHPSGADTGELFF.

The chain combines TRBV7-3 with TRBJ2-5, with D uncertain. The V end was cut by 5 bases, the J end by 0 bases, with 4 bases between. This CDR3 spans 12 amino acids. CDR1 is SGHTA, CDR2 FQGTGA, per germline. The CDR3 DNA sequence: TGTGCCAGCAGCCCGTACCAAGAGACCCAGTACTTC. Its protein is CASSPYQETQYF.

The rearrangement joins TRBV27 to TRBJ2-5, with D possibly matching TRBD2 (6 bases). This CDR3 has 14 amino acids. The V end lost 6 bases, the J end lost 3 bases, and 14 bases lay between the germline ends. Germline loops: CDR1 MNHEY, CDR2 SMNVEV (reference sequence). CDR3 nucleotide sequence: TGTGCCAGCAGACTTGGGGAGGTGGAAGAGACCCAGTACTTC. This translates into CASRLGEVEETQYF.

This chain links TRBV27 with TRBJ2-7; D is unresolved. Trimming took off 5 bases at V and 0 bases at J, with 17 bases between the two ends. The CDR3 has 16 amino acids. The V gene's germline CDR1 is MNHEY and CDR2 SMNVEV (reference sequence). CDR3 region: CASSATSRGPSYEQYF. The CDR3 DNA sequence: TGTGCCAGCAGTGCCACCTCTCGCGGACCCTCCTACGAGCAGTACTTC.

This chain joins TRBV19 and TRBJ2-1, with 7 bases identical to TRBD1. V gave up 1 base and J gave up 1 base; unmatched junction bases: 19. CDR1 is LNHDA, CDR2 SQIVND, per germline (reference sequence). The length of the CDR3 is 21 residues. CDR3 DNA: TGTGCCAGTAGTATAGTCGGACAGGCGGAAGGGATAAAAGGTTCCTACAATGAGCAGTTCTTC. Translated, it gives CASSIVGQAEGIKGSYNEQFF.

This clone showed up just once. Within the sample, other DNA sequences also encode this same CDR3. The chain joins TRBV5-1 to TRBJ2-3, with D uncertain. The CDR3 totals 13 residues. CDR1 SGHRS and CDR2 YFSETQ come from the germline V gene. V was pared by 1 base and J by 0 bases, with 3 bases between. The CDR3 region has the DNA TGCGCCAGCAGCTTGAGTAGCACAGATACGCAGTATTTT. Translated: CASSLSSTDTQYF.

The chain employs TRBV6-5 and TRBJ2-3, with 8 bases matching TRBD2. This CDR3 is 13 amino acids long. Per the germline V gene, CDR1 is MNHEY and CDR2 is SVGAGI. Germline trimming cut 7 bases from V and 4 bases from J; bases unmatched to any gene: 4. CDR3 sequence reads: CASKAGVADTQYF. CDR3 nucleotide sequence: TGTGCCAGCAAAGCGGGAGTGGCAGATACGCAGTATTTT.

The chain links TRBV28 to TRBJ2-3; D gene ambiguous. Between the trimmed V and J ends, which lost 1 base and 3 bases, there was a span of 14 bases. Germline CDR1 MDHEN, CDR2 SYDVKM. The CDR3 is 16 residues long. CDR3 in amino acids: CASSLLLPSRTDTQYF. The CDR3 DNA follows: TGTGCCAGCAGTTTATTACTACCCTCGAGGACAGATACGCAGTATTTT. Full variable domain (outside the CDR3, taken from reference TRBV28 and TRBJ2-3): DVKVTQSSRYLVKRTGEKVFLECVQDMDHENMFWYRQDPGLGLRLIYFSYDVKMKEKGDIPEGYSVSREKKERFSLILESASTNQTSMYLCASSLLLPSRTDTQYFGPGTRLTVL.

The CDR3: CAISGQLNTEAFF. CDR3 sequence (DNA): TGTGCCATCAGCGGACAACTGAACACTGAAGCTTTCTTT. This chain connects TRBV10-3 to TRBJ1-1, with D perhaps matching TRBD1 (5 bases). From germline, CDR1 is ENHRY and CDR2 SYGVKD. V was cut by 6 bases and J by 0 bases, with 8 bases left in between. CDR3 length: 13 residues.

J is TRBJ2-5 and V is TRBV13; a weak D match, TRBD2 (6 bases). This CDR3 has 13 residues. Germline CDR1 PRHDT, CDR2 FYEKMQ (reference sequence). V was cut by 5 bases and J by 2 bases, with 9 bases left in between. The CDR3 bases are TGTGCCAGCAGCATTAGCGGTCAAGAGACCCAGTACTTC. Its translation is CASSISGQETQYF. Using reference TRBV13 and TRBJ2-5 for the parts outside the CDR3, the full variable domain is AAGVIQSPRHLIKEKRETATLKCYPIPRHDTVYWYQQGPGQDPQFLISFYEKMQSDKGSIPDRFSAQQFSDYHSELNMSSLELGDSALYFCASSISGQETQYFGPGTRLLVL.

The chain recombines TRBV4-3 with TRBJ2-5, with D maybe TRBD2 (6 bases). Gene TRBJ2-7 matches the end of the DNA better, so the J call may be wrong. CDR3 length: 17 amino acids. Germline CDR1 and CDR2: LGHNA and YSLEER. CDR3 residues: CASSQRYGGTGSYEQYF. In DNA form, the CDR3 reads TGCGCCAGCAGCCAAAGATACGGCGGGACTGGTTCCTACGAGCAGTACTTC.

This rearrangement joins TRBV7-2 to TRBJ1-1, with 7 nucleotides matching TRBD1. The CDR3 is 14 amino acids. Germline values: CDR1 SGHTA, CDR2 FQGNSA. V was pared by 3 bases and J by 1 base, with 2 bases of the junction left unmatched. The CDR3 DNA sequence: TGTGCCAGCAGCTTGAACAGGGGGAACACTGAAGCTTTCTTT. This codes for CASSLNRGNTEAFF.

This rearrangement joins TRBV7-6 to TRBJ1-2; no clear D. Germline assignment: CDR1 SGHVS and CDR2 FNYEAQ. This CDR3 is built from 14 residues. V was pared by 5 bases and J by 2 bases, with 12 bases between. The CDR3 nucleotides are TGTGCCAGCAGCCGCAGTGATGGGAACTATGGCTACACCTTC. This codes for CASSRSDGNYGYTF.

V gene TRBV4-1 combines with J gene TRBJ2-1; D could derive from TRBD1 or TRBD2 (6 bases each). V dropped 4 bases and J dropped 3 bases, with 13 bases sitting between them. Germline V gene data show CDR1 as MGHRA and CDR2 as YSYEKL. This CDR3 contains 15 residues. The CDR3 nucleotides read TGCGCCAGCAGCCCCATAGGGGGGAACTACAATGAGCAGTTCTTC. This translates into CASSPIGGNYNEQFF.

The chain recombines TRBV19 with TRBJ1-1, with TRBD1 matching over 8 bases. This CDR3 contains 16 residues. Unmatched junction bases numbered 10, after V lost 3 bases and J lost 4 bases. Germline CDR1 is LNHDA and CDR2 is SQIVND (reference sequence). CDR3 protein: CASSIYFTTGGTEAFF. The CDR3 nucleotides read TGTGCCAGTAGTATTTATTTCACAACAGGGGGCACTGAAGCTTTCTTT. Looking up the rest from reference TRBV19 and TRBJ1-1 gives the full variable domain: DGGITQSPKYLFRKEGQNVTLSCEQNLNHDAMYWYRQDPGQGLRLIYYSQIVNDFQKGDIAEGYSVSREKKESFPLTVTSAQKNPTAFYLCASSIYFTTGGTEAFFGQGTRLTVV.

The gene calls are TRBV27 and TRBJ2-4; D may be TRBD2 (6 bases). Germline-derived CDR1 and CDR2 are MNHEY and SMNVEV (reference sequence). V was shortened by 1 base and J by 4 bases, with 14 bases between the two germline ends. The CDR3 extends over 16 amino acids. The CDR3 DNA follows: TGTGCCAGCAGTTTATGGGCTGGGGGAGGTAAAAACATTCAGTACTTC. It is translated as CASSLWAGGGKNIQYF.

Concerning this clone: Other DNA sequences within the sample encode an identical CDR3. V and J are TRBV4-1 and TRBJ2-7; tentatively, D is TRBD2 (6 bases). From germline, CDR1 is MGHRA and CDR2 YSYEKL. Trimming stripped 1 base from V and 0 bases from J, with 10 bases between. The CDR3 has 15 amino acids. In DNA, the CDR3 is TGCGCCAGCAGCCAAGGGCGGGGAAGCTCCTACGAGCAGTACTTC. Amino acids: CASSQGRGSSYEQYF.